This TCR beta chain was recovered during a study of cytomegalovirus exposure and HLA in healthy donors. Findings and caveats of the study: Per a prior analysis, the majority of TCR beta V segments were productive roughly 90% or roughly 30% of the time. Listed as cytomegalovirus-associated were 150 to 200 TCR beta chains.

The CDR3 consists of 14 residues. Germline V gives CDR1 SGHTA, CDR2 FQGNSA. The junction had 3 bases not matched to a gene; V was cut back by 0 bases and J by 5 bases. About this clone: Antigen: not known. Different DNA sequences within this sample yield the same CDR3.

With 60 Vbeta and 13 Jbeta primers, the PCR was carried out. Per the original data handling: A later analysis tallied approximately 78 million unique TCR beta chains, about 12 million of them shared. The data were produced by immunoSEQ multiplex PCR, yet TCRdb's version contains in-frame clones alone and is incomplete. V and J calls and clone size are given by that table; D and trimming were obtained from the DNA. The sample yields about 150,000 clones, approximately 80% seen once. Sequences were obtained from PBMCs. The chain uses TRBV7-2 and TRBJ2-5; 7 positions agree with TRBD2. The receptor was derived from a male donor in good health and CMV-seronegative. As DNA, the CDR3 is TGTGCCAGCAGCTTAGCGGGAGGGAAGGAGACCCAGTACTTC. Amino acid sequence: CASSLAGGKETQYF.